The TCR beta chain described here comes from a study of blood T cells in healthy people across ages. Together with a sample-barcoded 5' primer, a J-beta primer mix was included in a second PCR lasting about 6 to 11 cycles. TCRdb re-analysed the 5' RACE reads in MiXCR, keeping a single row per CDR3 protein. The sample records about 500,000 distinct CDR3 sequences, around 24% being singletons. CDR1 and CDR2 (germline): SGDLS, YYNGEE. The CDR3 length is 19 residues. V trimming: 4 bases; J trimming: 3 bases; junction bases outside the gene matches: 10. These data are also associated with another study on T cells of mothers and their children.

The sequencing sample was made of blood. The TCR originated in a boy between 5 and 17 years old in good health. The gene calls are TRBV9 and TRBJ2-6; TRBD2 matches at 13 bases. The CDR3 region is CASSSHRGLAGLGANVLTF. The CDR3, as DNA: TGTGCCAGCAGCTCACATAGGGGACTAGCGGGACTTGGGGCCAACGTCCTGACTTTC.